This TCR beta chain was captured by sequencing in a study of T cell changes during pregnancy in multiple sclerosis. The CDR3 has 14 amino acids. The V end lost 3 bases, the J end lost 6 bases, and 11 bases lay between the germline ends. The V gene's germline CDR1 is MNHEY and CDR2 SMNVEV (reference sequence). Assay: immunoSEQ multiplex PCR; the TCRdb copy retains only in-frame clones and omits some. The table includes 38,000 or so clones, roughly 90% detected once. This TCR derives from a female donor with multiple sclerosis, enrolled in a pregnancy study. The starting material was CD8+ T cells from peripheral blood mononuclear cells, obtained before pregnancy. The chain couples TRBV27 to TRBJ2-2, with TRBD2 as a possible D gene (6 bases). For the CDR3, the DNA is TGTGCCAGCAGTTTGTCCCGACTAGCCGGGGAGCTGTTTTTT. It encodes CASSLSRLAGELFF.